This TCR beta chain was recorded in a study of blood T cells in healthy people across ages. Germline loops: CDR1 WSHSY, CDR2 SAAADI. With V trimmed by 4 bases and J by 2 bases, 11 bases remained unmatched. The length of the CDR3 is 18 residues. This clonotype was recorded a few times. It was with a sample-barcoded 5' primer and a J-beta primer mix that a second PCR of roughly 6 to 11 cycles was run. TCRdb redid the calling of the 5' RACE reads with MiXCR, one entry per CDR3 protein. This sample has roughly 1,700,000 distinct CDR3 sequences; approximately 30% occur once, and the top ten carry about 7.7%.

The sample taken for sequencing was blood. The TCR comes from a woman aged 25 to 39 in good health. This chain joins TRBV10-2 and TRBJ2-2; TRBD2 matches 9 bases. CDR3 sequence reads: CASSVRGRARINTGELFF. DNA of the CDR3: TGCGCCAGCAGTGTACGCGGGAGGGCCAGGATTAACACCGGGGAGCTGTTTTTT.